This entry lists 29 T cell receptor beta chains sequenced from one sample in a study of blood T cell repertoires in COVID-19. Sequencing was performed with immunoSEQ multiplex PCR; in TCRdb, only in-frame clones are kept and a portion is missing. The sample has about 140,000 clones, approximately 80% seen once. Material: peripheral blood. These receptors were obtained from a human donor in a cohort sampled during active COVID-19.

V gene TRBV2 combines with J gene TRBJ2-7; 8 nucleotides line up with TRBD2. Germline loops: CDR1 SNHLY, CDR2 FYNNEI. This CDR3 comprises 16 residues. The V gene end was trimmed by 1 base and the J gene end by 6 bases; junction bases not matched to a gene: 11. The CDR3 bases are TGTGCCAGCAGTGAAGTCTCAGGACTAGCCGGTGGCGAGCAGTACTTC. Protein product: CASSEVSGLAGGEQYF.

This clone was found once. The chain employs TRBV19 and TRBJ1-6; D remains ambiguous. The CDR3 is 14 amino acids. V lost 6 bases and J lost 4, with 10 bases in between. Germline-derived CDR1 and CDR2 are LNHDA and SQIVND (reference sequence). The CDR3 DNA sequence: TGTGCCAGTAGCCCTTCGGGTTATAATTCACCCCTCCACTTT. Translating it yields CASSPSGYNSPLHF.

The chain links TRBV5-4 to TRBJ2-5; no definite D call. This CDR3 has 14 residues. Trimming stripped 1 base from V and 3 bases from J, with 10 bases between. CDR1 SGHNT and CDR2 YYREEE come from the germline V gene (reference sequence). CDR3 region: CASSLPQTKETQYF. The DNA for the CDR3 is TGTGCCAGCAGCTTGCCGCAGACAAAAGAGACCCAGTACTTC.

The V gene is TRBV7-6, the J gene TRBJ2-7; perhaps TRBD1 as D (6 bases). V was shortened by 5 bases and J by 6 bases, with 23 bases between the two germline ends. The germline CDR1 and CDR2 sequences are SGHVS and FNYEAQ. The CDR3 has 16 residues. This chain's CDR3 is CASSHVQGLSPSEQYF. The CDR3, as DNA: TGTGCCAGCAGCCACGTACAGGGTCTTTCCCCAAGCGAGCAGTACTTC.

This clone has just one count. The V and J genes are TRBV19 and TRBJ1-2, with 9 bases fitting TRBD1. V was pared by 10 bases and J by 5 bases, with 11 bases of the junction left unmatched. Per the germline V gene, CDR1 is LNHDA and CDR2 is SQIVND (reference sequence). The CDR3 is 14 amino acids. The CDR3: CAKTGGALRYGYTF. CDR3 nucleotides: TGTGCCAAAACAGGGGGCGCATTGAGGTATGGCTACACCTTC.

The V call is TRBV30, the J call TRBJ2-7, with 11 bases identical to TRBD2. V shed 8 bases, J shed 2 bases, and the junction held 5 bases outside the gene matches. Germline V gene lookup returns CDR1 GTSNPN and CDR2 SVGIG (reference sequence). CDR3 size: 13 residues. The CDR3 nucleotides read TGTGCCGGGTCGACTAGCGGGGCCTACGAGCAGTACTTC. Encoded protein: CAGSTSGAYEQYF.

This clone was recorded once. This chain links TRBV15 with TRBJ2-7; 11 nucleotides match TRBD2. From germline, CDR1 is LNHNV and CDR2 YYDKDF (reference sequence). V lost 1 base to trimming and J lost 6 bases; unmatched junction nucleotides: 5. CDR3 length: 15 residues. The CDR3 reads CATSRVAGGPIEQYF. For the CDR3, the DNA is TGTGCCACCAGCAGAGTAGCGGGGGGGCCAATCGAGCAGTACTTC.

The V and J genes are TRBV3-1 (or the pseudogene TRBV3-2) and TRBJ1-6, with D perhaps matching TRBD1 (5 bases). CDR1 and CDR2 from the germline V gene are LGHDT and YNNKEL (reference sequence). V was clipped by 1 base and J by 6 bases, with 7 bases between them. CDR3 length: 14 amino acids. The CDR3 sequence: CASSQAGGNSPLHF. Here the CDR3 DNA reads TGTGCCAGCAGCCAAGCCGGGGGTAATTCACCCCTCCACTTT.

This clone was seen more than once but under ten times. CDR3 region: CASSFTGMNSPLHF. CDR3 sequence (DNA): TGTGCCAGCAGTTTCACAGGGATGAATTCACCCCTCCACTTT. The chain couples TRBV27 to TRBJ1-6; tentatively, D is TRBD1 (6 bases). This CDR3 comprises 14 residues. Per germline, CDR1 MNHEY and CDR2 SMNVEV (reference sequence). V lost 3 bases to trimming and J lost 7 bases, with 10 bases between them.

J is TRBJ1-1 and V is TRBV6-4; D is perhaps TRBD1 (6 bases). The V end was cut by 6 bases, the J end by 4 bases, with 18 bases between. This CDR3 contains 15 residues. Germline V CDR1 and CDR2: MRHNA, SNTAGT. The DNA for the CDR3 is TGTGCCAGCAGCCACCCTAGGGGGGGCATCACTGAAGCTTTCTTT. This gives the protein CASSHPRGGITEAFF.

The rearrangement joins TRBV5-1 to TRBJ1-1; possible D gene TRBD1, 6 bases. The germline V gene has CDR1 SGHRS and CDR2 YFSETQ. V was trimmed by 0 bases and J by 1 base, leaving 10 bases between them. The CDR3 has 15 residues. This chain's CDR3 is CASSLDGQRNTEAFF. For the CDR3, the DNA is TGCGCCAGCAGCTTGGACGGACAGAGGAACACTGAAGCTTTCTTT.

The V and J genes are TRBV10-3 and TRBJ2-1; 12 positions agree with TRBD2. Unmatched junction bases numbered 5, after V lost 2 bases and J lost 6 bases. The CDR3 extends over 16 amino acids. Germline V lookup: CDR1 ENHRY, CDR2 SYGVKD. CDR3 sequence: CAISEPGLAGTNEQFF. For the CDR3, the DNA is TGTGCCATCAGTGAGCCGGGACTAGCGGGTACCAATGAGCAGTTCTTC.

The chain couples TRBV9 to TRBJ1-2, with 7 bases fitting TRBD1. From germline, CDR1 is SGDLS and CDR2 YYNGEE. The CDR3 length is 13 residues. The trim removed 3 bases at V and 8 bases at J, leaving 7 bases unmatched. In DNA, the CDR3 is TGTGCCAGCAGCGCCCGAGGGGGCGGCGGCTACACCTTC. Encoded protein: CASSARGGGGYTF. The full variable domain, rest sourced from reference TRBV9 and TRBJ1-2, is DSGVTQTPKHLITATGQRVTLRCSPRSGDLSVYWYQQSLDQGLQFLIQYYNGEERAKGNILERFSAQQFPDLHSELNLSSLELGDSALYFCASSARGGGGYTFGSGTRLTVV.

The V and J genes are TRBV3-1 (or the pseudogene TRBV3-2) and TRBJ2-5, with TRBD2 matching 12 bases. Trimming took 4 bases from V and 5 from J; bases not matched to a gene: 2. Germline assignment: CDR1 LGHDT and CDR2 YNNKEL (reference sequence). CDR3 length: 14 residues. The CDR3 loop is CASSLTSGGETQYF. CDR3 sequence (DNA): TGTGCCAGCAGCCTCACTAGCGGGGGGGAGACCCAGTACTTC.

V gene TRBV5-1 combines with J gene TRBJ1-2; TRBD1 might be the D (5 bases). The CDR3 is 17 amino acids. Germline-derived CDR1 and CDR2 are SGHRS and YFSETQ. Trimming left V 0 bases short and J 0 bases short, with 15 bases between. CDR3 region: CASSLGMAGVPNYGYTF. As DNA, the CDR3 is TGCGCCAGCAGCTTGGGTATGGCGGGGGTCCCTAACTATGGCTACACCTTC. Based on the CDR3 plus reference TRBV5-1 and TRBJ1-2, the full variable domain is KAGVTQTPRYLIKTRGQQVTLSCSPISGHRSVSWYQQTPGQGLQFLFEYFSETQRNKGNFPGRFSGRQFSNSRSEMNVSTLELGDSALYLCASSLGMAGVPNYGYTFGSGTRLTVV.

This clone was observed a single time. This rearrangement joins TRBV7-3 to TRBJ2-1, with TRBD2 matching 7 bases. The length of the CDR3 is 15 residues. The V gene's germline CDR1 is SGHTA and CDR2 FQGTGA. J was trimmed by 9 bases and V by 5 bases; bases with no gene match: 13. The CDR3: CASSPGGLGRGEQFF. CDR3 nucleotide sequence: TGTGCCAGCAGCCCCGGCGGACTAGGGCGTGGTGAGCAGTTCTTC.

The V and J genes are TRBV29-1 and TRBJ2-1, with TRBD2 matching 11 bases. CDR1 is SQVTM and CDR2 is ANQGSEA in the germline V gene. The CDR3 is 14 residues long. Trimming removed 7 bases from V and 7 bases from J; junction bases left unmatched: 9. This CDR3 is CSASIAGGANEQFF. The CDR3 DNA reads TGCAGCGCCTCAATAGCGGGGGGGGCTAATGAGCAGTTCTTC.

The chain has TRBV18 and TRBJ2-5; 7 bases match TRBD1. Losses at the gene ends were 2 bases for V and 5 bases for J; bases not matched to a gene: 5. In germline, CDR1 is KGHSH, CDR2 LQKENI. The CDR3 runs 14 residues. For the CDR3, the DNA is TGTGCCAGCTCACCAACGACACAGGGGGAGACCCAGTACTTC. As protein: CASSPTTQGETQYF. Full variable domain (remainder filled in from reference TRBV18 and TRBJ2-5): NAGVMQNPRHLVRRRGQEARLRCSPMKGHSHVYWYRQLPEEGLKFMVYLQKENIIDESGMPKERFSAEFPKEGPSILRIQQVVRGDSAAYFCASSPTTQGETQYFGPGTRLLVL.

This clone was recorded only once. V gene TRBV6-2 or TRBV6-3 combines with J gene TRBJ2-3, with TRBD1 identical over 11 bases. This CDR3 spans 16 amino acids. V shed 5 bases and J 7 bases; nucleotides not matched to a gene: 11. CDR1 and CDR2 from the germline V gene are MNHEY and SVGEGT. CDR3 in amino acids: CASSRTGQGAVNTQYF. In DNA form, the CDR3 reads TGTGCCAGCAGTCGGACTGGACAGGGGGCTGTGAATACGCAGTATTTT.

The chain is built from TRBV18 and TRBJ2-1; weak D call: TRBD1 (5 bases). The V and J ends lost 0 bases and 7 bases respectively, with 16 bases between them. CDR1 is KGHSH and CDR2 is LQKENI in the germline V gene. The CDR3 is 16 residues long. CDR3 amino acids: CASSPPAGMSLNEQFF. The CDR3 DNA follows: TGTGCCAGCTCACCACCAGCAGGGATGAGCTTAAATGAGCAGTTCTTC. The full variable domain, in which reference TRBV18 and TRBJ2-1 provide the parts outside the CDR3, is NAGVMQNPRHLVRRRGQEARLRCSPMKGHSHVYWYRQLPEEGLKFMVYLQKENIIDESGMPKERFSAEFPKEGPSILRIQQVVRGDSAAYFCASSPPAGMSLNEQFFGPGTRLTVL.

For this clone: In the same sample, other DNA sequences code for this CDR3. The rearrangement uses TRBV6-5 and TRBJ2-5; 8 bases line up with TRBD2. The CDR3 has 16 amino acids. The ends lost 0 bases at V and 4 bases at J; junction bases unmatched: 7. Germline assignment: CDR1 MNHEY and CDR2 SVGAGI. Here the CDR3 reads CASSYSQRGGRETQYF. The CDR3 DNA is TGTGCCAGCAGTTACTCCCAACGGGGGGGCAGAGAGACCCAGTACTTC.

The chain carries TRBV6-5 and TRBJ1-4, with 7 positions matching TRBD1. The CDR3 covers 14 residues. The germline V gene has CDR1 MNHEY and CDR2 SVGAGI. J was trimmed by 7 bases and V by 7 bases; bases with no gene match: 9. CDR3 region: CASTGTGDSEKLFF. The CDR3 DNA sequence: TGTGCCAGCACCGGAACCGGGGACAGTGAAAAACTGTTTTTT.

The chain has TRBV10-3 and TRBJ2-1, with a weak D call TRBD2 (5 bases). The CDR3 is 13 residues long. The V and J ends lost 10 bases and 5 bases respectively, with 15 bases between them. Looked up from germline, CDR1 is ENHRY and CDR2 is SYGVKD. CDR3 in amino acids: CATGFSRDNEQFF. In nucleotides, the CDR3 is TGTGCCACCGGTTTCTCGAGGGACAATGAGCAGTTCTTC.

This sequence joins TRBV30 and TRBJ2-7; 15 positions agree with TRBD2. V lost 2 bases and J lost 6; bases outside the gene matches: 8. The germline CDR1 and CDR2 sequences are GTSNPN and SVGIG (reference sequence). The CDR3 is 16 residues long. CDR3 DNA: TGTGCCTGGAGTCCCGGGACTAGCGGGGGGTCCGGCGAGCAGTACTTC. Protein product: CAWSPGTSGGSGEQYF.

This clone has more than one count but fewer than ten. This rearrangement joins TRBV5-4 to TRBJ2-3, with 7 bases aligning to TRBD2. The CDR3 spans 14 residues. With 0 bases clipped from V and 8 bases from J, the junction kept 6 bases outside the gene matches. Germline V gene data show CDR1 as SGHNT and CDR2 as YYREEE (reference sequence). The CDR3 nucleotides read TGTGCCAGCAGCTTGGTAGCCACGGGAGGTACGCAGTATTTT. Translating gives CASSLVATGGTQYF.

The chain couples TRBV25-1 to TRBJ2-3, with D unresolved. Deletions cut 6 bases from V and 4 bases from J, with 11 bases between. Germline lookup yields CDR1 MGHDK and CDR2 SYGVNS. CDR3 length: 13 residues. Here the CDR3 DNA reads TGTGCCAGCAGCGGTAAGATGGCAGATACGCAGTATTTT. Translated: CASSGKMADTQYF.

This chain links TRBV7-3 with TRBJ2-7; a weak D match, TRBD2 (5 bases). Germline CDR1 reads SGHTA; CDR2 reads FQGTGA. The length of the CDR3 is 15 residues. Deletions cut 1 base from V and 8 bases from J, with 18 bases between. Here the CDR3 DNA reads TGTGCCAGCAGCTTAAACGGTGGCGGACTTACGAAGCAGTACTTC. Protein product: CASSLNGGGLTKQYF.

This chain links TRBV5-1 with TRBJ2-1; D possibly corresponds to TRBD1 (6 bases). Trimming pared 4 bases from V and 0 bases from J, leaving 14 bases between. CDR1 is SGHRS, CDR2 YFSETQ, per germline. The CDR3 contains 16 residues. The CDR3 region has the DNA TGCGCCAGCAGCGGGGGCGGGTCAAGCTCCTACAATGAGCAGTTCTTC. Translation gives CASSGGGSSSYNEQFF. The variable domain in full, completed from reference TRBV5-1 and TRBJ2-1, reads KAGVTQTPRYLIKTRGQQVTLSCSPISGHRSVSWYQQTPGQGLQFLFEYFSETQRNKGNFPGRFSGRQFSNSRSEMNVSTLELGDSALYLCASSGGGSSSYNEQFFGPGTRLTVL.

The gene calls are TRBV6-5 and TRBJ1-3; 7 nucleotides align to TRBD1. V dropped 6 bases and J dropped 7; count of bases not matched to a gene: 3. The CDR3 is made up of 12 amino acids. CDR1 MNHEY and CDR2 SVGAGI come from the germline V gene. The CDR3 region is CASSPGGNTIYF. The DNA of the CDR3 is TGTGCCAGCAGCCCAGGGGGTAACACCATATATTTT.